The 27 T cell receptor beta chains presented below share a single source sample, sequenced in a study of T cells expressing NK-cell markers. Using the 5' RACE reads, TCRdb records one entry per CDR3 protein without DNA. The ten most abundant clones cover less than 20% of a sample with roughly 170,000 distinct CDR3 sequences. The sequenced sample consisted of blood T cells: a sorted CD56 or NKG2C T cell subset, CD4+ or CD8+ T cells, or bulk PBMC T cells (not recorded which). The receptors derive from a woman between 18 and 69 years old in good health.

This chain links TRBV20-1 with TRBJ1-1; TCRdb calls TRBD1, which cannot be checked without DNA. Germline CDR1 and CDR2: DFQATT and SNEGSKA (reference sequence). The CDR3 has 15 amino acids. CDR3 region: CSAWDRAFSGTEAFF.

The J gene is TRBJ2-5, the V gene TRBV7-2; TCRdb gives TRBD2 as the D gene, but with no DNA this cannot be confirmed. Germline lookup yields CDR1 SGHTA and CDR2 FQGNSA. This CDR3 contains 14 residues. CDR3 region: CASSLTGQSKTQYF.

V usage is TRBV13 and J usage is TRBJ2-7; TCRdb's D call, TRBD2, is unchecked because there is no DNA. The CDR3 sequence is 20 residues long. The germline V gene has CDR1 PRHDT and CDR2 FYEKMQ (reference sequence). CDR3 protein: CASSPSTGTSGRAVFDEQYF. Together with reference TRBV13 and TRBJ2-7, the CDR3 gives the full variable domain: AAGVIQSPRHLIKEKRETATLKCYPIPRHDTVYWYQQGPGQDPQFLISFYEKMQSDKGSIPDRFSAQQFSDYHSELNMSSLELGDSALYFCASSPSTGTSGRAVFDEQYFGPGTRLTVT.

V and J are TRBV5-6 and TRBJ1-1; no DNA is available, so the TRBD1 call from TCRdb remains unchecked. Germline CDR1 is SGHDT and CDR2 is YYEEEE. There are 12 residues in the CDR3. The CDR3 sequence is CASSRTQGVAFF.

This chain connects TRBV11-1 to TRBJ2-5. The CDR3 sequence is 16 residues long. The germline V gene encodes CDR1 SGHAT and CDR2 FQDESV (reference sequence). CDR3 in amino acids: CASSPSLRRHGETQYF.

This chain joins TRBV12-3 or TRBV12-4 and TRBJ2-1; TCRdb picks TRBD2, but there is no DNA to check that call. This CDR3 comprises 15 residues. The CDR3 is CASNPPSGSVYEQFF.

The rearrangement links TRBV28 to TRBJ2-4; TCRdb reports TRBD1, a call that lacks DNA to check it against. CDR1 is MDHEN and CDR2 is SYDVKM in the germline V gene. The CDR3 loop spans 14 amino acids. CDR3 sequence: CATAGTVAKNIQYF.

This chain connects TRBV5-5 to TRBJ1-2; no DNA is available, so the TRBD1 call from TCRdb remains unchecked. Germline V gives CDR1 SGHKS, CDR2 YYEKEE (reference sequence). This CDR3 spans 14 amino acids. CDR3 sequence: CASSPPPGDYGYTF.

This chain joins TRBV5-1 and TRBJ1-4; TCRdb picks TRBD1, but there is no DNA to check that call. CDR3 size: 16 residues. From germline, CDR1 is SGHRS and CDR2 YFSETQ. CDR3 sequence reads: CASSLAVGTRNEKLFF.

The V and J genes are TRBV24-1 and TRBJ2-7; the D call of TRBD1 rests on TCRdb alone, since no DNA is present to check it. Per germline, CDR1 KGHDR and CDR2 SFDVKD. There are 16 residues in the CDR3. CDR3 region: CATSDLNRAVWDEQYF.

The rearrangement uses TRBV5-1 and TRBJ2-1; without DNA, the TCRdb call of TRBD1 cannot be checked. CDR3 size: 16 residues. Germline CDR1 and CDR2: SGHRS and YFSETQ. CDR3 sequence: CASLQGATSSYNEQFF.

This CDR3 reads CASRDRGAEPQHF. The chain couples TRBV19 to TRBJ1-5; the TRBD1 assignment by TCRdb is unverifiable without DNA. Germline assignment: CDR1 LNHDA and CDR2 SQIVND (reference sequence). This CDR3 has 13 residues.

CDR3: CASSLRTRTGDNEQFF. V gene TRBV11-2 combines with J gene TRBJ2-1; as DNA is missing, the TRBD1 call by TCRdb cannot be tested. Germline CDR1 is SGHAT and CDR2 is FQNNGV. This CDR3 is built from 16 residues. The full variable domain, in which reference TRBV11-2 and TRBJ2-1 provide the parts outside the CDR3, is EAGVAQSPRYKIIEKRQSVAFWCNPISGHATLYWYQQILGQGPKLLIQFQNNGVVDDSQLPKDRFSAERLKGVDSTLKIQPAKLEDSAVYLCASSLRTRTGDNEQFFGPGTRLTVL.

This chain connects TRBV24-1 to TRBJ2-2; TCRdb returns TRBD2, unconfirmable since there is no DNA. Looked up from germline, CDR1 is KGHDR and CDR2 is SFDVKD. This CDR3 has 16 residues. The CDR3 loop reads CATSDTSGRNTGELFF.

The chain has TRBV7-2 and TRBJ2-3; TCRdb gives TRBD2 as the D gene, but with no DNA this cannot be confirmed. The CDR3 runs 16 residues. In germline, CDR1 is SGHTA, CDR2 FQGNSA. The CDR3 loop reads CASSLDSRGRTDTQYF.

The V and J genes are TRBV5-1 and TRBJ2-1; as DNA is missing, the TRBD2 call by TCRdb cannot be tested. The CDR3 runs to 14 residues. In germline, CDR1 is SGHRS, CDR2 YFSETQ. CDR3 protein: CASSLVSGIDEQFF.

This chain connects TRBV12-3 or TRBV12-4 to TRBJ1-2; TCRdb reports TRBD1, a call that lacks DNA to check it against. The CDR3 has 12 amino acids. CDR3 sequence reads: CASSYGIGGYTF.

This sequence joins TRBV12-3 or TRBV12-4 and TRBJ2-3; the TCRdb D gene call, TRBD1, has no DNA to confirm it. CDR3 length: 15 amino acids. CDR3 region: CASSPGTGRLDTQYF.

This chain connects TRBV5-4 to TRBJ2-1; TCRdb's D gene call, TRBD1, goes unchecked for lack of DNA. Germline CDR1 reads SGHNT; CDR2 reads YYREEE (reference sequence). The CDR3 loop spans 15 amino acids. The CDR3 here is CASSPSGTRPNEQFF.

The chain is built from TRBV4-1 and TRBJ2-5; TCRdb's D gene call, TRBD1, goes unchecked for lack of DNA. This CDR3 region has 15 residues. The germline gives CDR1 MGHRA, CDR2 YSYEKL. CDR3 sequence reads: CASSRRDRAVETQYF.

This chain uses TRBV6-1 with TRBJ2-5. The germline V gene encodes CDR1 MNHNS and CDR2 SASEGT. The CDR3 contains 13 residues. CDR3 protein: CASSEGPRETQYF.

The rearrangement links TRBV20-1 to TRBJ1-4; TCRdb's D call of TRBD1 is untestable without DNA. CDR3 length equals 14 residues. From germline, CDR1 is DFQATT and CDR2 SNEGSKA (reference sequence). This CDR3 is CSARDLGAGEKLFF.

The chain carries TRBV20-1 and TRBJ2-7; TCRdb selects TRBD1, and the lack of DNA leaves this call unchecked. The CDR3 length is 15 residues. Germline V gene data show CDR1 as DFQATT and CDR2 as SNEGSKA (reference sequence). CDR3 sequence: CSARDPRQGIYEQYF.

This chain links TRBV10-3 with TRBJ1-1; TCRdb outputs TRBD1, but without DNA this stays unchecked. Germline CDR1 and CDR2: ENHRY and SYGVKD. This CDR3 region has 14 residues. The CDR3 loop is CAISRDRENTEAFF.

V is TRBV7-9 and J is TRBJ1-1; without DNA, the TCRdb call of TRBD1 cannot be checked. This CDR3 has 14 amino acids. Germline V lookup: CDR1 SEHNR, CDR2 FQNEAQ (reference sequence). The CDR3 loop reads CASSSYRGRTEAFF.

The chain combines TRBV7-2 with TRBJ1-1. Germline V gene lookup returns CDR1 SGHTA and CDR2 FQGNSA. This CDR3 region has 12 residues. This chain's CDR3 is CASSPGLRSAFF.

The chain combines TRBV29-1 with TRBJ1-4. Germline V gene lookup returns CDR1 SQVTM and CDR2 ANQGSEA. The CDR3 is 11 amino acids. CDR3 residues: CSVERGEKLFF.